This is a list of T cell receptor beta chains from one sample in a study of blood T cell repertoires in COVID-19. TCRdb's table, derived via immunoSEQ multiplex PCR, lists solely in-frame clones and lacks some. The repertoire has about 210,000 clones, about 91% of them found once; the top ten carry roughly 1.2%. The material sequenced was peripheral blood. The receptors stem from a man younger than 40 with acute or convalescent COVID-19. CDR3s include the opening cysteine and the closing phenylalanine or tryptophan. Each record gives: J gene, clone size, D gene, V gene, CDR3 protein, CDR3 DNA. The D gene is left open where the match is weak. A clone size is listed for some rows: how often the clone was seen (once, few, many), or a class if it is expanded.

j_call: TRBJ1-2
clone_size: -
d_call: -
v_call: TRBV4-2
cdr3_aa: CASSQEQGAGLGYTF
cdr3_nt: TGTGCCAGCAGCCAAGAACAGGGAGCTGGTCTAGGCTACACCTTC

j_call: TRBJ1-4
clone_size: -
d_call: TRBD1
v_call: TRBV6-5
cdr3_aa: CASSRTGGSRKKLFF
cdr3_nt: TGTGCCAGCAGTCGCACAGGGGGCAGCAGGAAAAAACTGTTTTTT

j_call: TRBJ2-1
clone_size: -
d_call: TRBD2
v_call: TRBV9
cdr3_aa: CASSVDEREVGEQFF
cdr3_nt: TGTGCCAGCAGCGTAGACGAGCGGGAGGTCGGGGAGCAGTTCTTC

j_call: TRBJ2-3
clone_size: -
d_call: -
v_call: TRBV7-9
cdr3_aa: CASSLTPGHKEFSTDTQYF
cdr3_nt: TGTGCCAGCAGCTTAACACCGGGACACAAGGAATTTAGCACAGATACGCAGTATTTT

j_call: TRBJ2-5
clone_size: -
d_call: TRBD2
v_call: TRBV4-1
cdr3_aa: CASSILAGQETQYF
cdr3_nt: TGCGCCAGCAGCATACTAGCGGGGCAAGAGACCCAGTACTTC

j_call: TRBJ1-2
clone_size: -
d_call: TRBD1
v_call: TRBV28
cdr3_aa: CASSLRQTGGFNGYTF
cdr3_nt: TGTGCCAGCAGTTTACGACAGACAGGGGGCTTCAATGGCTACACCTTC

j_call: TRBJ2-7
clone_size: -
d_call: -
v_call: TRBV11-1
cdr3_aa: CASSLNVGFGEQYF
cdr3_nt: TGTGCCAGCAGCTTAAACGTCGGGTTCGGCGAGCAGTACTTC

j_call: TRBJ1-5
clone_size: once
d_call: -
v_call: TRBV10-1
cdr3_aa: CASSERGNQPQHF
cdr3_nt: TGCGCCAGCAGTGAGCGGGGTAATCAGCCCCAGCATTTT

j_call: TRBJ1-2
clone_size: -
d_call: TRBD1
v_call: TRBV7-8
cdr3_aa: CASSLAYSNRGAGYGYTF
cdr3_nt: TGTGCCAGCAGCTTAGCGTATTCGAACAGGGGGGCAGGCTATGGCTACACCTTC

j_call: TRBJ1-5
clone_size: -
d_call: -
v_call: TRBV19
cdr3_aa: CASSTPIQPQHF
cdr3_nt: TGTGCCAGTAGTACTCCTATTCAGCCCCAGCATTTT

j_call: TRBJ2-3
clone_size: -
d_call: -
v_call: TRBV2
cdr3_aa: CASRYANTQYF
cdr3_nt: TGTGCCAGCAGGTACGCGAATACGCAGTATTTT

j_call: TRBJ2-3
clone_size: many
d_call: -
v_call: TRBV7-8
cdr3_aa: CASSSSLRAQYF
cdr3_nt: TGTGCCAGCAGCTCCAGTTTGAGGGCGCAGTATTTT

j_call: TRBJ2-5
clone_size: -
d_call: -
v_call: TRBV7-3
cdr3_aa: CASSQGRARGETQYF
cdr3_nt: TGTGCCAGCAGCCAGGGTCGGGCTAGGGGGGAGACCCAGTACTTC

j_call: TRBJ1-6
clone_size: -
d_call: -
v_call: TRBV28
cdr3_aa: CASSVRVSNSPLHF
cdr3_nt: TGTGCCAGCAGTGTCCGGGTTTCAAATTCACCCCTCCACTTT

j_call: TRBJ1-5
clone_size: -
d_call: -
v_call: TRBV4-1
cdr3_aa: CASRGGIEAGNQPQHF
cdr3_nt: TGCGCCAGCAGAGGAGGGATCGAAGCTGGCAATCAGCCCCAGCATTTT

j_call: TRBJ2-2
clone_size: -
d_call: TRBD1
v_call: TRBV6-5
cdr3_aa: CASTLTGVGGELFF
cdr3_nt: TGTGCCAGCACCTTGACAGGGGTGGGCGGGGAGCTGTTTTTT